This T cell receptor beta chain was sequenced for a study of blood T cell repertoires in COVID-19. About the study: Both acute and convalescent COVID-19 samples were obtained from the United States, Italy and Spain.

Assay: immunoSEQ multiplex PCR; the TCRdb copy retains only in-frame clones and omits some. The table shows under 250,000 clones, with 75% to 90% occurring only once. The V and J ends lost 3 bases and 3 bases respectively, with 15 bases between them. This CDR3 is built from 15 residues. The germline gives CDR1 KGHSH, CDR2 LQKENI. As concerns this clone: This same CDR3 is encoded by further DNA sequences in the sample.

The sequenced material came from peripheral blood. This TCR was recovered from a man aged 35 to 55 with acute or convalescent COVID-19. The chain carries TRBV18 and TRBJ2-7; D is possibly TRBD1 (6 bases). CDR3 protein: CASSPPERGSYEQYF. CDR3 sequence (DNA): TGTGCCAGCTCACCCCCCGAGAGGGGGAGCTACGAGCAGTACTTC.